This entry describes one T cell receptor (beta chain). In this sample, this clone turned up once. Its antigen is currently not known. The input lacks base qualities; no much larger clone sits a single base away. The data originate from a study of radiation and T cells in renal cell carcinoma (dated by TCRdb to between 2020 and 2021). For the wider study: Samples were obtained from a clinical trial, in which 15 Gy stereotactic body radiation therapy was delivered to primary renal cell carcinomas and nephrectomy was performed 4 weeks later. In total, 53 samples underwent TCR beta sequencing: around 25 tumors plus 27 peripheral blood samples. Across all 50 or so samples, approximately 4,000,000 unique CDR3 nucleotide sequences, encoding 2.5 million to 3 million unique CDR3 amino acid sequences, were identified. Study-wide findings and limitations: No pretreatment tumor biopsies were available, so the baseline intratumoral presence of clonotypes could not be determined. Blood repertoire dynamics were not followed beyond 4 weeks after treatment. In blood, the top tumor clonotypes increased between baseline and 2 weeks post-radiation and then shrank by 4 weeks, which suggests that tumor-resident clones expanded only transiently. Effects of radiation dose or scheduling on the TCR repertoire could not be addressed with the single-armed trial design.

Read against the paper, the sample's time point label means: blood 2 weeks post-SBRT. The sample's treatment or condition label is to be understood as: 15 Gy SBRT to primary tumor, nephrectomy 4 weeks later. To track tumor-enriched clonotypes, serial peripheral blood was sampled from radiation-treated patients at baseline and at 2 weeks and 4 weeks after SBRT. Renal cell carcinoma with clear cell pathology was present in all patients. The QIAamp DNA Blood Mini Kit (Qiagen) was used to prepare genomic DNA for TCR sequencing. Only samples passing all quality control checks were included in the analyses. Trimming removed 4 bases from V and 0 bases from J; the gene matches leave 6 bases unexplained. The CDR3 spans 17 residues, from the cysteine through the phenylalanine. Only CDR3 DNA is held: 51 bases, read in frame from base 1. From the germline V gene, CDR1 is MDHEN and CDR2 is SYDVKM. TCR beta libraries were generated from genomic DNA with the immunoSEQ kit, following the manufacturer's recommendations. Library preparation used a first multiplex PCR with proprietary primers, then a second PCR adding unique barcodes, with bead cleanups after each round. A positive control reaction and a negative control reaction, both provided in the kit, were run with every batch of samples. The final libraries were assessed on an Agilent 4200 TapeStation D1000 ScreenTape, pooled by volume, and quantified by qPCR. Sequencing was performed on an Illumina NextSeq500 using a MidOutput 150-cycle cartridge, with 156 Read1 cycles, 15 Index1 cycles, and the kit custom primers. The pooled library was loaded at 0.8 to 1 pM, with an approximately 19% PhiX control spiked in. The original methods were these. The vendor-processed data were analyzed in R, and a clonotype was defined as all T cells that share the same CDR3 nucleotide sequence. In the clone abundance analyses, frequencies were normalized to the 10,000 most abundant clones in each sample. Public T cell clones, which averaged fewer than five per sample, were removed prior to analysis. Tumor-enriched and baseline blood-enriched clonotypes were defined by at least a 32-fold difference in abundance between compartments. A beta-binomial differential abundance model was used to identify clonotypes that were expanded or contracted between blood time points. The Baroni-Urbani and Buser coefficient was used to measure tumor-blood repertoire similarity, and groups were compared with two-tailed Wilcoxon tests in R. This immuneACCESS table, as held by TCRdb, lists in-frame sequences with V and J called but not all clones. Of the missing ones, under half trace to an unresolved V gene in checked studies; the others have no known cause. That table gives V, J and clone size, and the DNA gave D and trimming. This sample comprises around 70,000 clones, roughly 82% of them detected only once. The top ten clones comprise less than 7% of the sample.

The sequence came from a man in his 60s with renal cell carcinoma. The chain is assembled from TRBV28 and TRBJ2-5, and 12 junctional nucleotides match TRBD2. Material: blood, obtained from a patient whose treatment included radiotherapy and nephrectomy. DNA sequence: TGTGCCAGCAGTTCTCCCGGACTAGCGGGACACCAAGAGACCCAGTACTTC. This is translated as CASSSPGLAGHQETQYF.